One T cell receptor (beta chain) is described in this entry. Antigen specificity is unknown. The same CDR3 also results from other DNA sequences found in this sample. This sample was included in a study of radiation and T cells in renal cell carcinoma. The overall study: Nephrectomy followed 15 Gy stereotactic body radiation by 4 weeks.

Time point given: blood 2 weeks post-SBRT. Treatment here: 15 Gy SBRT to primary tumor, nephrectomy 4 weeks later. Radiation-treated patients gave blood at baseline, week 2 and week 4. The repertoire was sequenced with immunoSEQ multiplex PCR; TCRdb's copy has only in-frame clones and lacks some. The sample yields tens of thousands of clones, approximately 83% seen once. The J segment lost 1 base and the V segment lost 0 bases, leaving 2 bases of the junction unmatched. Germline CDR1 MNHEY, CDR2 SVGAGI. The CDR3 is made up of 16 amino acids. Broader study findings: In blood, top tumor clones expanded by 2 weeks, shrinking by 4. Without pretreatment biopsies, baseline tumor clonotype presence was undetermined.

The receptor was isolated from a woman aged 45-60 years with renal cell carcinoma. The input for sequencing was blood, taken from a patient whose treatment included radiotherapy and nephrectomy. This chain joins TRBV6-5 and TRBJ2-3, with TRBD1 identical over 9 bases. The CDR3 DNA sequence: TGTGCCAGCAGTTACTCACAGGGGGCGGGCACAGATACGCAGTATTTT. It is translated as CASSYSQGAGTDTQYF.